The rows below give T cell receptor beta chains drawn from one sample of a study of OX40 agonist ivuxolimab in advanced cancers. Libraries were prepared by immunoSEQ multiplex PCR; TCRdb keeps only in-frame clonotypes and omits some of them. The sample lists about 18,000 clones, approximately 87% occurring once. The sample was CD4+ or CD8+ T cells sorted from blood, taken in a trial of the OX40 agonist ivuxolimab. The origin of the receptors is an adult with an advanced solid tumor such as melanoma, head and neck, liver or kidney cancer. Each CDR3 is given with its conserved first and last residue. Fields, in order: J gene, clone size, V gene, CDR3 protein. Clone size is not always given. Where it is, it says once, few, many or a class for expanded clones.

TRBJ2-3,-,TRBV7-2,CASSLLRTDTQYF
TRBJ2-7,-,TRBV6-5,CASSYGDYYEQYF
TRBJ2-1,medium-sized,TRBV4-3,CASSQDAYNEQFF
TRBJ1-1,once,TRBV6-1,CASSESREGEHEAFF
TRBJ2-7,-,TRBV11-2,CASSLDTSDSYEQYF
TRBJ2-3,-,TRBV2,CASAVNTQYF
TRBJ2-7,-,TRBV28,CASSFRDFVYEQYF
TRBJ2-7,-,TRBV5-1,CASSWTGGLNEQYF
TRBJ2-7,-,TRBV9,CASSVGTAYEQYF
TRBJ1-3,-,TRBV19,CATRPLGGNTIYF
TRBJ1-5,-,TRBV6-5,CASSYARGWKPQHF
TRBJ2-7,-,TRBV9,CASSVEVGDFYEQYF
TRBJ2-1,-,TRBV13,CASSLAASGIEQFF
TRBJ2-7,-,TRBV4-1,CASSQDRGYEQYF
TRBJ2-1,-,TRBV29-1,CSVETAEAYNEQFF
TRBJ2-1,-,TRBV7-6,CASSLTPPNNEQFF
TRBJ1-1,medium-sized,TRBV5-3,CARSLLDRLNTEAFF
TRBJ2-7,-,TRBV7-2,CASSLTWEQYF
TRBJ1-5,few,TRBV19,CASKPGASRNQPQHF
TRBJ1-3,-,TRBV28,CARSRKGQGNTIYF
TRBJ2-7,-,TRBV4-3,CASSQGPGLAGYEQYF
TRBJ2-6,-,TRBV21-1,CASSKPGSGHIAPGANVLTF
TRBJ2-1,-,TRBV21-1,CASSKGPGLAGGCPYNEQFF